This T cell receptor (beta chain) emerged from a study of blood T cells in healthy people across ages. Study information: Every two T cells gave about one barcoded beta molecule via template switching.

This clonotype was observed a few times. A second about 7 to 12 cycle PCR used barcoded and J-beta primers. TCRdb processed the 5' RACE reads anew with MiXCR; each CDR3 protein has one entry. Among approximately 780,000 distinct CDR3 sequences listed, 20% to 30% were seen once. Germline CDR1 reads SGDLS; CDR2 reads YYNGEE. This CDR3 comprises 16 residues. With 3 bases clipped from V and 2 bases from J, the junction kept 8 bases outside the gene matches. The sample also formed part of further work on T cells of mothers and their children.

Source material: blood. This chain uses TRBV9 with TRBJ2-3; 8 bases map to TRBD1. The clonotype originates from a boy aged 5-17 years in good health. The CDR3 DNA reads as TGTGCCAGCAGCGCTTGGACAGGGCAGACCACAGATACGCAGTATTTT. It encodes CASSAWTGQTTDTQYF.